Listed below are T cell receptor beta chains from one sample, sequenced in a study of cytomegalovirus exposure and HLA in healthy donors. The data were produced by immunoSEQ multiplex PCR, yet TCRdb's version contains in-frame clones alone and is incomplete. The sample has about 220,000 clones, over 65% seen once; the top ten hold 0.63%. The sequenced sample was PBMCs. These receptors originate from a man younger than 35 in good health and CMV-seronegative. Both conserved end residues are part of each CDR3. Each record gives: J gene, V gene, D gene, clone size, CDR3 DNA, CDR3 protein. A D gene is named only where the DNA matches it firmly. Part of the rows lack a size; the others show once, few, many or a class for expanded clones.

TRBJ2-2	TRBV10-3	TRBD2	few	TGTGCCATCATGGGTCTAGCGGGGAACACCGGGGAGCTGTTTTTT	CAIMGLAGNTGELFF
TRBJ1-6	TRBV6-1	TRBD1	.	TGTGCCAGCAGTGATAGGGACAGAAGCTCCTATAATTCACCCCTCCACTTT	CASSDRDRSSYNSPLHF
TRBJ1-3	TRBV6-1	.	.	TGTGCCAGCAGTGACCCCCGGTTCTCTGGAAACACCATATATTTT	CASSDPRFSGNTIYF
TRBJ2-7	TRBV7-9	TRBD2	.	TGTGCCAGCAGCCGACTAGCGGGAGGCTTCGACGAGCAGTACTTC	CASSRLAGGFDEQYF
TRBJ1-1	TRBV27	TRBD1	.	TGTGCCAGCAGTCTCCAGGGGGGTTTAACTGAAGCTTTCTTT	CASSLQGGLTEAFF
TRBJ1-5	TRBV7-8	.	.	TGTGCCAGCAGCTTAGTCCAGGGCAACAATCAGCCCCAGCATTTT	CASSLVQGNNQPQHF
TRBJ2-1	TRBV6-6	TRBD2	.	TGTGCCAGCAGTAACTCGGGACTAGCGGATTACAATGAGCAGTTCTTC	CASSNSGLADYNEQFF
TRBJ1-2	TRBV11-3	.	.	TGTGCCAGCAGCTTGGAGTGGACAAAAACTAACTATGGCTACACCTTC	CASSLEWTKTNYGYTF
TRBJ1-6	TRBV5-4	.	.	TGTGCCAGCAGCTTGGAAGGGGTGCTTGGTTCACCCCTCCACTTT	CASSLEGVLGSPLHF
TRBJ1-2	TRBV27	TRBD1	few	TGTGCCAGCCGCAGGGGGCGAGGTTATGGCTACACCTTC	CASRRGRGYGYTF
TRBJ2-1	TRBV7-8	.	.	TGTGCCAGCAGCTTCGACAGCGTCGAGTACTACAATGAGCAGTTCTTC	CASSFDSVEYYNEQFF
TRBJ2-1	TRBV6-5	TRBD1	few	TGTGCCAGCAGTTACAAGGGACAGGGGTTGAATGAGCAGTTCTTC	CASSYKGQGLNEQFF
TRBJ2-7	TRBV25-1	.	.	TGTGCCAGCAGCGGTTCCCCTTCCTACGAGCAGTACTTC	CASSGSPSYEQYF
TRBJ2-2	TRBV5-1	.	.	TGCGCCAGCAGCTTGGATTTAGGGGGCACCGGGGAGCTGTTTTTT	CASSLDLGGTGELFF
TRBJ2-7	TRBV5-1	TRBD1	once	TGCGCCAGCAGCTTGGCGGGACAGTCCTACGAGCAGTACTTC	CASSLAGQSYEQYF
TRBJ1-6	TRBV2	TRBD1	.	TGTGCCAGCACTTTCCTAGCCCCGGGACAGGGATCACCCCTCCACTTT	CASTFLAPGQGSPLHF
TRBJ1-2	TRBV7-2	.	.	TGTGCCAGCAGCTTAGGGGCAGGGGTTTCCTATGGCTACACCTTC	CASSLGAGVSYGYTF
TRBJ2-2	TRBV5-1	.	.	TGCGCCAGCAGCTGGATCGCGGGGACCACCGGGGAGCTGTTTTTT	CASSWIAGTTGELFF
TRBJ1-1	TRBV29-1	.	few	TGCAGCGTTGGTTTATGGGACACCCCGAAAGCTTTCTTT	CSVGLWDTPKAFF
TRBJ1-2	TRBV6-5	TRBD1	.	TGTGCCAGCAGTCCGACGACAGGGGGCTATGGCTACACCTTC	CASSPTTGGYGYTF
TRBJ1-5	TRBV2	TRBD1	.	TGTGCCAGCAGCGCTGGACAGGGCAATCAGCCCCAGCATTTT	CASSAGQGNQPQHF
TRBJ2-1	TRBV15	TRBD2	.	TGTGCCACCGGACCTAGGACTAGCGGCTACAATGAGCAGTTCTTC	CATGPRTSGYNEQFF
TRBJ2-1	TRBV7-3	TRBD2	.	TGTGCCAGCAGCCCTCAGCCGGGACTAGCGGGCAATGAGCAGTTCTTC	CASSPQPGLAGNEQFF
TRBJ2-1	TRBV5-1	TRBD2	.	TGCGCCAGCAGCTTGACGGGAGGATACAATGAGCAGTTCTTC	CASSLTGGYNEQFF
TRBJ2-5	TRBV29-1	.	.	TGCAGCGTTGCCCGGGAAAGGCAAGAGACCCAGTACTTC	CSVARERQETQYF
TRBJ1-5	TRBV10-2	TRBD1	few	TGCGCCAGCCGTCCCGGGACAGGGTTTGGCGGTCAGCCCCAGCATTTT	CASRPGTGFGGQPQHF
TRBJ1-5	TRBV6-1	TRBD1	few	TGTGCCAGCACCGGGACAGGGGAAGGGCAGCCCCAGCATTTT	CASTGTGEGQPQHF
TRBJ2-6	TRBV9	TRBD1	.	TGTGCCGGCAGCGTGGAGACAGGGGGTGTTAGCTCTGGGGCCAACGTCCTGACTTTC	CAGSVETGGVSSGANVLTF
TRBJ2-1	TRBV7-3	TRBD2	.	TGTGCCAGCAGTTCCTTAGCGGGATCCTACAATGAGCAGTTCTTC	CASSSLAGSYNEQFF
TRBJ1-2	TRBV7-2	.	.	TGTGCCAGCAGCTTGGGCCAGGGCACCTATGGCTACACCTTC	CASSLGQGTYGYTF
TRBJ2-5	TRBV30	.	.	TGTGCCTTGAATGAACTCGTGGAGACCCAGTACTTC	CALNELVETQYF
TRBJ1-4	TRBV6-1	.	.	TGTGCCAGCAGTGAATCGCGGGAAGTAGGAAAACTGTTTTTT	CASSESREVGKLFF
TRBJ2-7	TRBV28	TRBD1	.	TGTGCCAGTAGCCGGGACAGGGACTACGAGCAGTACTTC	CASSRDRDYEQYF
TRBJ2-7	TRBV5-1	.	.	TGCGCCAGCAGCTTGACAGGGTTCGGAGCGCAGTACTTC	CASSLTGFGAQYF
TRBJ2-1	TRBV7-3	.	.	TGTGCCAGCAGCTTAGGGGGGTCCTACAATGAGCAGTTCTTC	CASSLGGSYNEQFF
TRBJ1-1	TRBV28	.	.	TGTGCCAGCAGTTTGTCAGTTAACACTGAAGCTTTCTTT	CASSLSVNTEAFF
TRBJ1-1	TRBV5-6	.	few	TGTGCCAGCAGCTTACCGGGTACGCTCACTGAAGCTTTCTTT	CASSLPGTLTEAFF
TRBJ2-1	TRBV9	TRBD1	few	TGTGCCAGCAGCGTAGCGGGACAGAACAATGAGCAGTTCTTC	CASSVAGQNNEQFF
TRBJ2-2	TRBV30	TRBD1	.	TGTGCCTGGAGTAAGGGACAGAGCGGGGAGCTGTTTTTT	CAWSKGQSGELFF
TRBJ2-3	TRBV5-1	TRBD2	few	TGCGCCAGCAGCTCCCGAGCGGGACCTGGGGATACGCAGTATTTT	CASSSRAGPGDTQYF
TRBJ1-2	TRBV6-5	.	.	TGTGCCAGCAGCCCGGGACATCTCGGCTATGGCTACACCTTC	CASSPGHLGYGYTF
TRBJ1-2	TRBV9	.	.	TGTGCCAGCAGCGTAGGAGTCAGGGCGGCAGAAGGCTACACCTTC	CASSVGVRAAEGYTF
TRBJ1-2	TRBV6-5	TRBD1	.	TGTGCCAGCAGTTACTCGTCAGGGGGCTATGGCTACACCTTC	CASSYSSGGYGYTF
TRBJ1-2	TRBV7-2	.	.	TGTGCCAGCAGCTTCCTCGGGAGCACGAATGGCTACACCTTC	CASSFLGSTNGYTF
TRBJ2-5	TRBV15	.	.	TGTGCCACCAGCAGAGCTGAGAACCTGGGGGCGGAGACCCAGTACTTC	CATSRAENLGAETQYF
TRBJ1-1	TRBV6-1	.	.	TGTGCCAGCAGTGAACGGGAGGGGGATGGAGCTTTCTTT	CASSEREGDGAFF
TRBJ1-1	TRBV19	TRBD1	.	TGTGCCAGTAATTCCCAACAGGGGGGACGACACGCTTTCTTT	CASNSQQGGRHAFF
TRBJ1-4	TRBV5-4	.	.	TGTGCCAGCAGCTTTGGCGGGGCTGCTAATGAAAAACTGTTTTTT	CASSFGGAANEKLFF